The clone carrying this TCR beta chain was seen a few times. Its antigen is undetermined. This specimen belongs to a study of T cells after yellow fever vaccination. Study information: Each low-cell-number fraction was prepared by means of SMART-Seq v4 Ultra Low Input. General observations from the study: Clonotypes appearing in both CD4 and CD8 compartments existed, and their share was small. The secondary response was weaker, and its peak arrived faster, on day 5 versus 15.

TCRdb fed the 5' RACE reads into MiXCR, producing one record per CDR3 protein. The table has about 550,000 distinct CDR3 sequences, about 19% seen once. This specimen was PBMCs, taken 15 days after the yellow fever booster vaccination. This sequence was found in a young man who received the YFV17D yellow fever vaccine.

The CDR3 nucleotides are TGTGCCAGCAGTTTGTGGGAGAACACTGAAGCTTTCTTT. It translates to CASSLWENTEAFF. The chain recombines TRBV12-3 or TRBV12-4 with TRBJ1-1; no reliable D call. Deletions cut 3 bases from V and 1 base from J, with 6 bases between. This CDR3 has 13 amino acids.